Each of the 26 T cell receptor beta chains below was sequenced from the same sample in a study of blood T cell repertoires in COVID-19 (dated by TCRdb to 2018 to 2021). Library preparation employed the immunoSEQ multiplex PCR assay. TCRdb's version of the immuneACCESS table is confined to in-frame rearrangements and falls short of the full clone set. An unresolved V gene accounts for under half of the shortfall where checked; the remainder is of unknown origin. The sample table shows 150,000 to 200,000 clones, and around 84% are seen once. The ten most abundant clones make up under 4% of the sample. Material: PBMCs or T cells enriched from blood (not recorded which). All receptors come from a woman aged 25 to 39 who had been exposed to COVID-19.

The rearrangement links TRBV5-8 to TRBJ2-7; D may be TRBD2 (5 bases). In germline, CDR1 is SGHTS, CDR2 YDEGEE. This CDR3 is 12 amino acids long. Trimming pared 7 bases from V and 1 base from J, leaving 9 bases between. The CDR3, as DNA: TGTGCCAGCGAGGGCAGTTCCTACGAGCAGTACTTC. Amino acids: CASEGSSYEQYF.

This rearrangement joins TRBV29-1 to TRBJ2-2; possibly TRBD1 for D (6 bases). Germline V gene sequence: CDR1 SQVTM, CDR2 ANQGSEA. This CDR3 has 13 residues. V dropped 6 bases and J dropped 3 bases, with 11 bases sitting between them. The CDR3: CSVETGYTGELFF. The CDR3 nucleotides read TGCAGCGTGGAAACAGGGTACACCGGGGAGCTGTTTTTT.

CDR3 DNA sequence: TGTGCCAGTAGTATTGGAGTTCGGCGGAACCTAAACTACGAGCAGTACTTC. Residues: CASSIGVRRNLNYEQYF. The chain is built from TRBV19 and TRBJ2-7; D is uncertain. V was pared by 3 bases and J by 3 bases, with 21 bases between. Germline V gene data show CDR1 as LNHDA and CDR2 as SQIVND (reference sequence). The CDR3 runs to 17 residues.

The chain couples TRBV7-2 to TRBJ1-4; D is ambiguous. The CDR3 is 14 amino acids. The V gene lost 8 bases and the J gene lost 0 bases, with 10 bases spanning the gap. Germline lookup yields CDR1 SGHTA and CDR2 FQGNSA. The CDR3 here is CASGRESTNEKLFF. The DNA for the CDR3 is TGTGCCAGCGGACGGGAGTCAACTAATGAAAAACTGTTTTTT.

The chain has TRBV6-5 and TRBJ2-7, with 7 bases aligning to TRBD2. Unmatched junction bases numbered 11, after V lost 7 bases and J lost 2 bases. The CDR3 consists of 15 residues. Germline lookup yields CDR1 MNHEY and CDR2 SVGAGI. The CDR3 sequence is CASTGWGGGTYEQYF. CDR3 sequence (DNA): TGTGCCAGCACCGGGTGGGGCGGGGGAACCTACGAGCAGTACTTC.

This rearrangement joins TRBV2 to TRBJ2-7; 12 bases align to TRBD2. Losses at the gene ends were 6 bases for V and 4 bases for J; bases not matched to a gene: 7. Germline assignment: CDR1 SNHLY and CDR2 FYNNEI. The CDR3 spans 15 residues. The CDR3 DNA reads TGTGCCAGCAGGGGGACTAGCGGGCCTCCATACGAGCAGTACTTC. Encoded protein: CASRGTSGPPYEQYF.

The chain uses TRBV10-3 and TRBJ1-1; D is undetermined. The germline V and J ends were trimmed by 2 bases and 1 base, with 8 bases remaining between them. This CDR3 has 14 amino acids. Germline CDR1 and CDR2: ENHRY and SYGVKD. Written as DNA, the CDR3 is TGTGCCATCAGTGAGCTCGGGGAGAACACTGAAGCTTTCTTT. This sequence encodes CAISELGENTEAFF.

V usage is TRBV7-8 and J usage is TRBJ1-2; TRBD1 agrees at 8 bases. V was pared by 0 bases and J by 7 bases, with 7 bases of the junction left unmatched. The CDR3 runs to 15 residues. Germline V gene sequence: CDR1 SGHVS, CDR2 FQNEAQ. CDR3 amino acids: CASSLAQTGDPGYTF. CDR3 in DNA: TGTGCCAGCAGCTTAGCGCAGACAGGGGACCCTGGCTACACCTTC.

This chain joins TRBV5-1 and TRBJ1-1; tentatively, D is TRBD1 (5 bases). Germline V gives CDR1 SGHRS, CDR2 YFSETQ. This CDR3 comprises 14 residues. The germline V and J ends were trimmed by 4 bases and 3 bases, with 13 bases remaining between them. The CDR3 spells CASSPLGEHTEAFF. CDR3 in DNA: TGCGCCAGCAGCCCCCTAGGGGAACACACTGAAGCTTTCTTT.

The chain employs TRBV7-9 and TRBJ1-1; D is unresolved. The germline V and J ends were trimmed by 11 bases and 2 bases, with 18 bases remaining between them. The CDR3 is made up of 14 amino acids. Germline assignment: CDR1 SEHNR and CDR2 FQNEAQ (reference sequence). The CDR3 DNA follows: TGTGCCGGAGGCTCGCCATATTCCAACACTGAAGCTTTCTTT. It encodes CAGGSPYSNTEAFF.

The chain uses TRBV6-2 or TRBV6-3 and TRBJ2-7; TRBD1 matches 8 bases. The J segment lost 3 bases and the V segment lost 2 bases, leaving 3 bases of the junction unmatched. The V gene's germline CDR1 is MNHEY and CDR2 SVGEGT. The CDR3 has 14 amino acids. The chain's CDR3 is CASSYRTGYYEQYF. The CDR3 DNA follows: TGTGCCAGCAGTTACAGGACAGGGTACTACGAGCAGTACTTC.

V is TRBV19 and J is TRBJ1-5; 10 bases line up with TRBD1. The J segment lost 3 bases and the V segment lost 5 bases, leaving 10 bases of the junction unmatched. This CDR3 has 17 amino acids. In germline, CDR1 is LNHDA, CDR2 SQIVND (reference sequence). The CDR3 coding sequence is TGTGCCAGTAGTTTCTTGACAGGGGGCTACTCCAATCAGCCCCAGCATTTT. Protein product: CASSFLTGGYSNQPQHF.

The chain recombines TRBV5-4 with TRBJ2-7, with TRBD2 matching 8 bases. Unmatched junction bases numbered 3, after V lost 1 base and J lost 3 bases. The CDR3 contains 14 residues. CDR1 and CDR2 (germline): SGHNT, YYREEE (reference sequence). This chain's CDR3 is CASSLRAGVYEQYF. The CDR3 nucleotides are TGTGCCAGCAGCTTGCGAGCGGGGGTCTACGAGCAGTACTTC.

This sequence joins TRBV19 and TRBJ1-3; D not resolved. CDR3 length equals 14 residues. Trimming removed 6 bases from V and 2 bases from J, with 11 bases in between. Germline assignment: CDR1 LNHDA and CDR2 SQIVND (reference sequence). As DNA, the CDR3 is TGTGCCAGTAGCGAGGGCGAGCCTGGAAACACCATATATTTT. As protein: CASSEGEPGNTIYF.

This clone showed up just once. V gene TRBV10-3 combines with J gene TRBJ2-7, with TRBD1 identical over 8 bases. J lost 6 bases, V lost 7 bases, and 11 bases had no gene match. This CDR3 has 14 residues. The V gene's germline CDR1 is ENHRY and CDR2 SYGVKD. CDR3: CAITEGGTGGEQYF. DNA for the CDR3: TGTGCCATCACGGAGGGAGGCACAGGGGGCGAGCAGTACTTC.

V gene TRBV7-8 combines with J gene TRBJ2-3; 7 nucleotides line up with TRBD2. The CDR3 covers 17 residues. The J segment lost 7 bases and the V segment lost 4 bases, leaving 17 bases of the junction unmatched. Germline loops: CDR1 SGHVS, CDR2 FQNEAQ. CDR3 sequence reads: CASSSSSLAEPGYTQYF. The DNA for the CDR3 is TGTGCCAGCAGCTCATCCTCCCTAGCGGAGCCGGGGTATACGCAGTATTTT.

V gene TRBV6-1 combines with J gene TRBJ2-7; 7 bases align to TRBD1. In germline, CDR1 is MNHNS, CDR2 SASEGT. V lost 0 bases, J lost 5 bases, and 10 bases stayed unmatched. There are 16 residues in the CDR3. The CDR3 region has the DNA TGTGCCAGCAGTGAAGCGCTTCGTGGGCAGGGGGACGAGCAGTACTTC. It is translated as CASSEALRGQGDEQYF.

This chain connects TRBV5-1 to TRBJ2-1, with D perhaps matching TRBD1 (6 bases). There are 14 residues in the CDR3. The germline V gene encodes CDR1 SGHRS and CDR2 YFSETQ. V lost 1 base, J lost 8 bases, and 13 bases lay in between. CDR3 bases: TGCGCCAGCAGCTTGAGACAGGATCCCCATGAGCAGTTCTTC. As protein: CASSLRQDPHEQFF.

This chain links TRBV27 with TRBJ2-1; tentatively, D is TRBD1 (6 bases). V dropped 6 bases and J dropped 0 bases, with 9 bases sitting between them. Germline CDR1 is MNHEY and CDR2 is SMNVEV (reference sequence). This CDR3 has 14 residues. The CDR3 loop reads CASSPTGSYNEQFF. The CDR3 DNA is TGTGCCAGCAGCCCGACAGGCTCCTACAATGAGCAGTTCTTC.

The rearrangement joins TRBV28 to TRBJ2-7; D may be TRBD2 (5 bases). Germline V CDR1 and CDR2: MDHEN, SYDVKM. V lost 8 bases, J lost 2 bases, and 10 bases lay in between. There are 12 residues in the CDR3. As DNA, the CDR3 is TGTGCCAGCGGAGGCGCGACCTACGAGCAGTACTTC. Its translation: CASGGATYEQYF.

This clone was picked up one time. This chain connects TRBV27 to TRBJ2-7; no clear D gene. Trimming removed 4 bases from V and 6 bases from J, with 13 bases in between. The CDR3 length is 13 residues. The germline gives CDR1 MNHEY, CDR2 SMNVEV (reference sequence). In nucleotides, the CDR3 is TGTGCCAGCAGTTATACGCTCCGAGGCGAGCAGTACTTC. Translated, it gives CASSYTLRGEQYF.

The CDR3 coding sequence is TGTGCCAGCAGCGTAGGTATGGCGGACTGGGACTATGGCTACACCTTC. This codes for CASSVGMADWDYGYTF. The chain joins TRBV9 to TRBJ1-2, with D hard to call. Germline V CDR1 and CDR2: SGDLS, YYNGEE. Deletions cut 0 bases from V and 3 bases from J, with 15 bases between. The CDR3 length is 16 residues.

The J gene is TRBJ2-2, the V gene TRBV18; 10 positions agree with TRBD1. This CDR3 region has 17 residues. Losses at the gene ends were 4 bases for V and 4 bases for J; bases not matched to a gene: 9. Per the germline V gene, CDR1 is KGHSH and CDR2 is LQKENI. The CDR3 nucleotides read TGTGCCAGCTCACTCAACGCGGACAGGGGGAGCACCGGGGAGCTGTTTTTT. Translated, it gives CASSLNADRGSTGELFF.

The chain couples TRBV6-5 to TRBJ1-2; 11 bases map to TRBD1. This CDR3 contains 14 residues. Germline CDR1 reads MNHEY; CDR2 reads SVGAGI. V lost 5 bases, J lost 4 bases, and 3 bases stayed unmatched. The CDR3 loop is CASSPGTGGYGYTF. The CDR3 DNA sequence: TGTGCCAGCAGTCCCGGGACAGGGGGCTATGGCTACACCTTC.

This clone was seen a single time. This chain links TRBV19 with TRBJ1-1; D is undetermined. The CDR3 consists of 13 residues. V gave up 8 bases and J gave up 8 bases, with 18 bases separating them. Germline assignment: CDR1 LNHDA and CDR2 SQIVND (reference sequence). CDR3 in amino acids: CASVGRVSTEAFF. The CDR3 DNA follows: TGTGCCAGTGTCGGGCGGGTTTCAACCGAAGCTTTCTTT.

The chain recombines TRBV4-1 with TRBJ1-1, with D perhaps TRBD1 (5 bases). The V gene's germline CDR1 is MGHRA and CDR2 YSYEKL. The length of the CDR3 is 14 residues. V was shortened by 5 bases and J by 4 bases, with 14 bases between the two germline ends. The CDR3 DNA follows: TGCGCCAGCAGCGCTGCAGGGCTCGCCACTGAAGCTTTCTTT. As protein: CASSAAGLATEAFF.